This record concerns one T cell receptor (beta chain) sequence. Ophthalmopathy was moderately-to-severely active, CAS at least 3, NOSPECS at least 4, lasting under 3 months. Other autoimmune disease, uncontrolled infection, pregnancy and lactation led to exclusion. A diagnosis was made from clinical symptoms together with serum thyroxine, TRAb, thyroid ultrasound and orbital computed tomography. The CDR3 is 16 residues long. The V gene lost 0 bases and the J gene lost 3 bases, with 9 bases spanning the gap. Germline assignment: CDR1 MNHEY and CDR2 SVGAGI. The sample comes from a study of Graves' ophthalmopathy and Graves' hyperthyroidism. RNA transcripts were the template, and TCR beta CDR3 regions were amplified from them. Second-round multiplex PCR followed a first-round RT-PCR using HTBI primers. TCRdb reanalysed the multiplex PCR reads using MiXCR and keeps one entry per CDR3 protein. The table lists some 520,000 distinct CDR3 sequences, roughly 14% of them singletons.

The sequencing sample was made of blood. The rearrangement uses TRBV6-5 and TRBJ1-6; no definite D call. The TCR sequence derives from a woman in her 30s with Graves' ophthalmopathy. CDR3 region: CASSYSILIYNSPLHF. CDR3 DNA: TGTGCCAGCAGTTACTCGATCCTGATCTATAATTCACCCCTCCACTTT.